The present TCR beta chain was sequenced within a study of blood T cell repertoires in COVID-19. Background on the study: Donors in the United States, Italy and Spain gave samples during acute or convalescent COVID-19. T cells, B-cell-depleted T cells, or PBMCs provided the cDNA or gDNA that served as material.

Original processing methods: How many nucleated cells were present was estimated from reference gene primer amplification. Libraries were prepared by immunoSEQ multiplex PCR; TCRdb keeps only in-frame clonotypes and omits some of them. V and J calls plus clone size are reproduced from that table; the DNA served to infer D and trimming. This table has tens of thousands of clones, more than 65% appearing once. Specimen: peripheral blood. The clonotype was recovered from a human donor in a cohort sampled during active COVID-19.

DNA for the CDR3: TGTGCCAGTAAGCTTGCTGGACAGGGGTTTACTGAAGCTTTCTTT. It specifies CASKLAGQGFTEAFF. The chain joins TRBV19 to TRBJ1-1; the match to TRBD1 covers 9 bases. The germline V gene encodes CDR1 LNHDA and CDR2 SQIVND (reference sequence). Germline trimming cut 7 bases from V and 5 bases from J; bases unmatched to any gene: 11. The CDR3 contains 15 residues.